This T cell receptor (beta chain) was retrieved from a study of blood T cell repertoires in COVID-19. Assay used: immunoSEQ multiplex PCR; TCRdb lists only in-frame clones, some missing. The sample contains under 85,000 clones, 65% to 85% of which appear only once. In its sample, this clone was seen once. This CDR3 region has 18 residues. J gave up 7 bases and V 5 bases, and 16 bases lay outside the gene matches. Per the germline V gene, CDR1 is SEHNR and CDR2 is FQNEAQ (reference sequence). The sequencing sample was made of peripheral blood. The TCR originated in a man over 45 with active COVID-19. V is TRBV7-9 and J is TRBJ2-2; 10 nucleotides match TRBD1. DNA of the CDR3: TGTGCCAGCAGCGCGAGACGGCCGGGACAGGGGATGGGCGGGGAGCTGTTTTTT. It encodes CASSARRPGQGMGGELFF. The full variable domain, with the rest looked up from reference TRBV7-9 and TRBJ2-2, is DTGVSQNPRHKITKRGQNVTFRCDPISEHNRLYWYRQTLGQGPEFLTYFQNEAQLEKSRLLSDRFSAERPKGSFSTLEIQRTEQGDSAMYLCASSARRPGQGMGGELFFGEGSRLTVL.